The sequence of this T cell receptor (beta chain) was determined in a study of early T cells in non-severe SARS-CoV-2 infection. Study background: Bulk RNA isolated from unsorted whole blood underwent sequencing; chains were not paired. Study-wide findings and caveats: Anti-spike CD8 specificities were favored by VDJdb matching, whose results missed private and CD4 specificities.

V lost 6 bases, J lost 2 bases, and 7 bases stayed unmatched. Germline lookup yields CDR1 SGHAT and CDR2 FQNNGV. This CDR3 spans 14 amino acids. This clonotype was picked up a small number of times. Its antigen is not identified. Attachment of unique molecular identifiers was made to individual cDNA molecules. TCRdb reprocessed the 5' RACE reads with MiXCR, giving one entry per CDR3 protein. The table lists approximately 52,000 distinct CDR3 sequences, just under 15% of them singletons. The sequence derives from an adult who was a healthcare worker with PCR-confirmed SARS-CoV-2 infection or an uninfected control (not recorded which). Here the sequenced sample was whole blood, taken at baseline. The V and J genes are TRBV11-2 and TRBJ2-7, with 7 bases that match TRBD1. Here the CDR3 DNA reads TGTGCCAGCAGATCCCGGGACAGACCCTACGAGCAGTACTTC. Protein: CASRSRDRPYEQYF.